This T cell receptor (beta chain) came from a study of blood T cell repertoires in COVID-19. Study information: Samples came from the United States, Italy and Spain, spanning acute and convalescent COVID-19.

The germline CDR1 and CDR2 sequences are KGHSH and LQKENI. The CDR3 extends over 16 amino acids. V lost 4 bases, J lost 6 bases, and 9 bases stayed unmatched. The assay was immunoSEQ multiplex PCR, and TCRdb's table has in-frame clones only and misses some. The sample holds roughly 190,000 clones, roughly 80% seen once. V and J are TRBV18 and TRBJ1-6; 7 bases agree with TRBD1. This TCR derives from a woman between 45 and 60 years old with acute or convalescent COVID-19. Sequenced sample: peripheral blood. CDR3 in amino acids: CASSRDSGQLNSPLHF. In DNA, the CDR3 is TGTGCCAGCTCACGGGACTCGGGACAGCTTAATTCACCCCTCCACTTT.